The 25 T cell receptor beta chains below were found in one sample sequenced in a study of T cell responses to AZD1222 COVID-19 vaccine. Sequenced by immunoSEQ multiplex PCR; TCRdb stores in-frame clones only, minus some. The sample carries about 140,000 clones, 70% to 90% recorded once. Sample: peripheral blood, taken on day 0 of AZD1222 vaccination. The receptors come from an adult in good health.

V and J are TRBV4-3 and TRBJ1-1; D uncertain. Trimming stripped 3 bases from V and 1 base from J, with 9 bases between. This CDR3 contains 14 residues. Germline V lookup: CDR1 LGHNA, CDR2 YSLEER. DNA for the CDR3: TGCGCCAGCAGCCACCGAACGGGGAACACTGAAGCTTTCTTT. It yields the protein CASSHRTGNTEAFF.

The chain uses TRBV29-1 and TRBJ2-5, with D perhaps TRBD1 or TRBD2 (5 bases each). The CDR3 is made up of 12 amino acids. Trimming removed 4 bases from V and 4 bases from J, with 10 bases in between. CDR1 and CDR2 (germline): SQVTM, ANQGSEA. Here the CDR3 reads CSVGRGVETQYF. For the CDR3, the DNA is TGCAGCGTTGGGAGAGGGGTAGAGACCCAGTACTTC. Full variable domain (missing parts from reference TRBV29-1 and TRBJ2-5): SAVISQKPSRDICQRGTSLTIQCQVDSQVTMMFWYRQQPGQSLTLIATANQGSEATYESGFVIDKFPISRPNLTFSTLTVSNMSPEDSSIYLCSVGRGVETQYFGPGTRLLVL.

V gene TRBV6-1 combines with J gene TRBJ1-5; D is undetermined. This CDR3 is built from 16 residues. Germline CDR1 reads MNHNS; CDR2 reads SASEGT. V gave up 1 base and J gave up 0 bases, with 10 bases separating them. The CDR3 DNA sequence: TGTGCCAGCAGTGAAGGACTTGGATTTAGCAATCAGCCCCAGCATTTT. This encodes CASSEGLGFSNQPQHF.

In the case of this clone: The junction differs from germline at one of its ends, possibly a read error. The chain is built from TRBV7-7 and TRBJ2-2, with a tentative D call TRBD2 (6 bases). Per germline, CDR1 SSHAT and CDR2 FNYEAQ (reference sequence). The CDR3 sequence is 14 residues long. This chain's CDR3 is CASSLGPGGGELFF. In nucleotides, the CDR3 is TGTGCTAGCAGCTTAGGCCCCGGGGGCGGGGAGCTGTTTTTT.

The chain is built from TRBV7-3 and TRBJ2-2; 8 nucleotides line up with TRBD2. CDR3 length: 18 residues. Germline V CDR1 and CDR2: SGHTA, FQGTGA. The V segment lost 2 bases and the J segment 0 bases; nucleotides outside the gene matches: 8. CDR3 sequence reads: CASSLLGSGAANTGELFF. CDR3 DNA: TGTGCCAGCAGCTTATTGGGTAGCGGGGCCGCGAACACCGGGGAGCTGTTTTTT. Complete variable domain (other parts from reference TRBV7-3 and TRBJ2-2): GAGVSQTPSNKVTEKGKYVELRCDPISGHTALYWYRQSLGQGPEFLIYFQGTGAADDSGLPNDRFFAVRPEGSVSTLKIQRTERGDSAVYLCASSLLGSGAANTGELFFGEGSRLTVL.

The CDR3 here is CASRDSGYAANEQFF. The CDR3 DNA sequence: TGTGCCAGCAGGGATTCAGGGTACGCTGCCAATGAGCAGTTCTTC. The gene calls are TRBV6-6 and TRBJ2-1; D possibly corresponds to TRBD1 (5 bases). Germline lookup yields CDR1 MNHNY and CDR2 SVGAGI (reference sequence). V gave up 6 bases and J gave up 6 bases, with 18 bases separating them. This CDR3 comprises 15 residues.

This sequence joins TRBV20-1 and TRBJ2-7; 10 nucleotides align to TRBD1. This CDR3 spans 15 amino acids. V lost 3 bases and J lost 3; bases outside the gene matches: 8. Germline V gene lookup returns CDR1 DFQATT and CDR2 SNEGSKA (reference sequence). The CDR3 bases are TGCAGTGCTAGTTTGGGACAGGGGAGATTCTACGAGCAGTACTTC. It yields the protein CSASLGQGRFYEQYF.

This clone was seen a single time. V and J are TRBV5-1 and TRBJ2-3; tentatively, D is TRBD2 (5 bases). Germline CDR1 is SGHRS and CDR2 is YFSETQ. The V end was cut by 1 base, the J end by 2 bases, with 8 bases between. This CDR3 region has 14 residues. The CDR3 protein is CASSLRGITDTQYF. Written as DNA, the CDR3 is TGCGCCAGCAGCTTGCGAGGGATCACAGATACGCAGTATTTT.

Here the CDR3 reads CASSPAPGQNTEAFF. The CDR3 DNA follows: TGTGCCAGCAGTCCCGCACCTGGACAGAACACTGAAGCTTTCTTT. The chain links TRBV2 to TRBJ1-1, with D maybe TRBD1 (5 bases). Trimming shortened V by 5 bases and J by 1 base, and 14 bases separated the two germline ends. Germline-derived CDR1 and CDR2 are SNHLY and FYNNEI. The CDR3 is 15 residues long.

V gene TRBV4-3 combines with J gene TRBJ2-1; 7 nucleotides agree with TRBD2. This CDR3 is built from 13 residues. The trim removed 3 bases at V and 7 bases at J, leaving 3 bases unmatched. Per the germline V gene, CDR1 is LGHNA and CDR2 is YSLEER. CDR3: CASSHGLVNEQFF. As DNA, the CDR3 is TGCGCCAGCAGCCATGGACTAGTTAATGAGCAGTTCTTC.

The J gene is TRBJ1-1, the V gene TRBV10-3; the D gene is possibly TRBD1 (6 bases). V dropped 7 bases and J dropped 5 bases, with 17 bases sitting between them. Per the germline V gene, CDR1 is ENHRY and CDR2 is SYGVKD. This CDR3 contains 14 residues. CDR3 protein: CAIKPSGEETEAFF. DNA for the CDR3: TGTGCCATCAAACCCTCAGGGGAGGAGACTGAAGCTTTCTTT.

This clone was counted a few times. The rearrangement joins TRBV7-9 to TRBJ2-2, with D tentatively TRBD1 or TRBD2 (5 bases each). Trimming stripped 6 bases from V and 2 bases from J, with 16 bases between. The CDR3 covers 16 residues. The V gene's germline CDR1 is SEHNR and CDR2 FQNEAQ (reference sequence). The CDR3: CASRHQGRDNTGELFF. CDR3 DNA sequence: TGTGCCAGCAGACATCAGGGACGGGACAACACCGGGGAGCTGTTTTTT.

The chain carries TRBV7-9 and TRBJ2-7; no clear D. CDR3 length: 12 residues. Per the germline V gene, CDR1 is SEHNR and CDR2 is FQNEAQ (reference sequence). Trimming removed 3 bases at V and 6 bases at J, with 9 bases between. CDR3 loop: CASSLSVGEQYF. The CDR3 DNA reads TGTGCCAGCAGCTTGAGTGTTGGCGAGCAGTACTTC. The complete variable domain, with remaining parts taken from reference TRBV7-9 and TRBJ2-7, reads DTGVSQNPRHKITKRGQNVTFRCDPISEHNRLYWYRQTLGQGPEFLTYFQNEAQLEKSRLLSDRFSAERPKGSFSTLEIQRTEQGDSAMYLCASSLSVGEQYFGPGTRLTVT.

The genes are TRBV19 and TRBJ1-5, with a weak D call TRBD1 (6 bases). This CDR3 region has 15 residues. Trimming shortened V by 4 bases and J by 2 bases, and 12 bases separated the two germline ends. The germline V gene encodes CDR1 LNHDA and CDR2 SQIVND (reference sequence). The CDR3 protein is CASSTGAVGNQPQHF. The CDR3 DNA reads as TGTGCCAGTAGTACGGGGGCTGTGGGCAATCAGCCCCAGCATTTT.

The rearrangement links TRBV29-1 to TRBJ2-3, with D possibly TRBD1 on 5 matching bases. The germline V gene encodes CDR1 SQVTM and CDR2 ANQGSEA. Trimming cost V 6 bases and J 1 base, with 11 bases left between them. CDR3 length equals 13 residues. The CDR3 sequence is CSVPIQGTDTQYF. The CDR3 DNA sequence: TGCAGCGTCCCCATACAGGGCACAGATACGCAGTATTTT.

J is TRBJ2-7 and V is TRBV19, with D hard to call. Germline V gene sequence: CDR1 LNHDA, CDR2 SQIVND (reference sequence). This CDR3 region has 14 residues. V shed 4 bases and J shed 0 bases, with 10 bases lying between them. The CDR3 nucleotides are TGTGCCAGTAGTACGCGGCCCGACTCCTACGAGCAGTACTTC. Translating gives CASSTRPDSYEQYF. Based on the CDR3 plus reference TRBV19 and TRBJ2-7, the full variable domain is DGGITQSPKYLFRKEGQNVTLSCEQNLNHDAMYWYRQDPGQGLRLIYYSQIVNDFQKGDIAEGYSVSREKKESFPLTVTSAQKNPTAFYLCASSTRPDSYEQYFGPGTRLTVT.

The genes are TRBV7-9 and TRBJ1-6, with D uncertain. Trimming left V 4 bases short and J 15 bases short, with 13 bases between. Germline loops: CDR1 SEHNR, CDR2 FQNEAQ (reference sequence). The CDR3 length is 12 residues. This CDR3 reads CASSSSSLHLHF. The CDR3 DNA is TGTGCCAGCAGCTCCTCCAGCTTGCACCTCCACTTT.

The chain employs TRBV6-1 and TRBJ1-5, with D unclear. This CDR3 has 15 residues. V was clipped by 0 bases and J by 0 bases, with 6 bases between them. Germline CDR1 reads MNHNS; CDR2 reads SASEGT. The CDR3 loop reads CASSEAGHSNQPQHF. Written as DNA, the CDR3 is TGTGCCAGCAGTGAAGCGGGTCATAGCAATCAGCCCCAGCATTTT.

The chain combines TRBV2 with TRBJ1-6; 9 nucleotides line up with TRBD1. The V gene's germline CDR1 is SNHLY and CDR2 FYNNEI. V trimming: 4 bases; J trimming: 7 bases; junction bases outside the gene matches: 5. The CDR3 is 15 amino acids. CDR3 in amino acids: CASSGPTGGNSPLHF. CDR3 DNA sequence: TGTGCCAGCAGTGGGCCGACAGGGGGAAATTCACCCCTCCACTTT.

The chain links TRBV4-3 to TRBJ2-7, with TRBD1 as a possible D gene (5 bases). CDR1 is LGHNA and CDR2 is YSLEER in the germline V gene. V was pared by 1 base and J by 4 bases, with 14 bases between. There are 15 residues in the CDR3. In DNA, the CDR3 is TGCGCCAGCAGCCAAGGGGTCACAGGAACTTACGAGCAGTACTTC. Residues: CASSQGVTGTYEQYF.

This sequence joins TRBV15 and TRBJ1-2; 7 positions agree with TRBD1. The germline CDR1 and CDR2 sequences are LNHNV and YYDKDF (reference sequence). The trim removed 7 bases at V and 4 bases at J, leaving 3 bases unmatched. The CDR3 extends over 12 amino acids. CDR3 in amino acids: CATTAGGYGYTF. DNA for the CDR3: TGTGCCACCACCGCAGGGGGCTATGGCTACACCTTC.

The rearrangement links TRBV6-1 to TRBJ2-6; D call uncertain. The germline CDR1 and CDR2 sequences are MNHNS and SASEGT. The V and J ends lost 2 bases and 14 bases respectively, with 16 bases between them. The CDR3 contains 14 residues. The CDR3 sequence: CASSESPGIILLTF. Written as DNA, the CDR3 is TGTGCCAGCAGTGAAAGCCCAGGAATTATTCTCCTGACTTTC.

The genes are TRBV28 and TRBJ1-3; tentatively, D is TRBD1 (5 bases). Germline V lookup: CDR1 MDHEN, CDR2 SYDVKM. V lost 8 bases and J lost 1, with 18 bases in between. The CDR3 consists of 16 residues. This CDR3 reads CASRLGGGWSGNTIYF. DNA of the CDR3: TGTGCCAGCCGACTTGGGGGGGGTTGGTCTGGAAACACCATATATTTT.

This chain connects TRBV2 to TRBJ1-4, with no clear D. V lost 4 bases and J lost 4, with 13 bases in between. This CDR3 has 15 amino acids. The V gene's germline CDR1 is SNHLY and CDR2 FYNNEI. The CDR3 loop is CASSAQESHNEKLFF. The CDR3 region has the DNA TGTGCCAGCAGTGCCCAAGAAAGTCATAATGAAAAACTGTTTTTT.

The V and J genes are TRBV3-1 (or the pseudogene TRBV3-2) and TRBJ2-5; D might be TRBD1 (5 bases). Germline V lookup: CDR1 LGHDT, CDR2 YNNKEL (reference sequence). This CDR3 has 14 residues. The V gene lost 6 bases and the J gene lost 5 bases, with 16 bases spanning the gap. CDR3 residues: CASSLSGNMETQYF. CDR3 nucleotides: TGTGCCAGCAGTCTATCAGGGAATATGGAGACCCAGTACTTC.